This TCR beta chain comes out of a study of blood T cell repertoires in COVID-19. Study as a whole: Samples taken during acute and convalescent COVID-19 were collected in the United States, Italy and Spain. T cells, B-cell-depleted T cells, or PBMCs provided the cDNA or gDNA that served as material.

CDR1 is SEHNR and CDR2 is FQNEAQ in the germline V gene (reference sequence). The CDR3 is 13 amino acids. V lost 1 base to trimming and J lost 5 bases, with 6 bases between them. Sequencing used immunoSEQ multiplex PCR; TCRdb keeps in-frame clones, though not all of them. The sample consists of 60,000 to 65,000 clones, under 85% of them appearing once. V usage is TRBV7-9 and J usage is TRBJ1-5; no firm D call. Sequencing input: peripheral blood. This receptor was identified in a woman older than 75 with active or convalescent COVID-19. In DNA, the CDR3 is TGTGCCAGCAGCTTAGACAGAGATCAGCCCCAGCATTTT. It yields the protein CASSLDRDQPQHF.